This T cell receptor (beta chain) is drawn from a study of early T cells in non-severe SARS-CoV-2 infection (dated by TCRdb to the early 2020s). Some background on the complete study: TCR sequencing used bulk RNA from unsorted whole blood, so alpha and beta chains could not be paired.

This clonotype was detected only a few times. The antigen this receptor binds is unknown. The sample holds no much larger clone one base away, and base qualities are not on file. A case-control design nested within a healthcare worker cohort in London, UK, was used, with weekly nasopharyngeal swab PCR tests and blood sampling performed. Healthcare workers were recruited during the week of the UK lockdown, between 23 and 31 March 2020, and followed weekly for up to about 15 weeks. For CDR1 and CDR2, the germline V gene (reference sequence) lists LNHDA and SQIVND. V lost 1 base and J lost 6 bases; the stretch between them is 16 bases long. From the cysteine through the phenylalanine, the CDR3 covers 16 amino acids. The DNA shown is the 48-base CDR3, in frame from base 1. Preparation of the library involved 5' RACE. TCRdb shows the sequencer as NextSeq 500. In the TCR library protocol, unique molecular identifiers were attached to individual cDNA molecules to correct for PCR bias and sequencing error. Both TCR alpha and beta chains were sequenced, and tight co-correlation was observed between alpha and beta sequence abundances in each sample. The study's processing was this. Decombinator V4 was used to perform V gene, J gene and CDR3 annotation of TCR sequences. Expanded TCRs were defined as changing significantly between any two time points under a Poisson model with p below 0.0001. Abundances of TCRs were expressed as counts per million after normalisation to the total number of TCRs sequenced in each sample. MAIT TCRs were defined by TRAV1-2 paired with TRAJ12, TRAJ20 or TRAJ33, and iNKT TCRs by TRAV10 paired with TRAJ18. VDJdb, accessed on 1 November 2021, was searched for TCRs annotated for CMV, EBV and SARS-CoV-2, and TCRs annotated for more than one antigen were excluded. TCRdb took the public reads, trimmed them with fastp at Q25, ran MiXCR for clone calling and kept in-frame beta chains. Rows with one shared CDR3 protein collapse into an entry with the most common genes and DNA. The authors' filters were not applied to this entry. Present in this sample are around 80,000 distinct CDR3 sequences, about 10% of which were seen just once. Approximately 8% of the sample goes to the ten largest clones.

Points the paper makes about the study in general: VDJdb matching was skewed toward anti-spike CD8 responses and likely underestimated virus-specific expansions, missing private and CD4 specificities.

The sample here was whole blood, taken at baseline. The sequence was obtained from an adult who was a healthcare worker with PCR-confirmed SARS-CoV-2 infection or an uninfected control (not recorded which). Here the chain combines TRBV19 and TRBJ2-1; a tentative D call is TRBD2 (5 bases match). The nucleotide sequence is TGTGCCAGTAGTATAGGGGGAGACGCGGGCTTCAATGAGCAGTTCTTC. Its protein product is CASSIGGDAGFNEQFF.